These 7 T cell receptor beta chains originate from one sample sequenced in a study of T cells in women clearing cervical HPV infection. The protocol was immunoSEQ multiplex PCR, while the TCRdb copy is restricted to in-frame clones and leaves out a portion. The sample has more than 20,000 clones. The sample taken for sequencing was blood buffy coat. The source is a woman aged 18-70 years with a cervical HPV16 infection that either progressed to CIN3+ or cleared (not recorded which).

As regards this clone: The missing CDR3 end, 3 residues past where the read stops, is filled in from the germline J gene. The chain links TRBV18 to TRBJ2-5; D unclear. The CDR3 is 15 residues long. V was pared by 0 bases and J by 2 bases, with 10 bases between. Germline values: CDR1 KGHSH, CDR2 LQKENI. The sequenced CDR3 bases are TGTGCCAGCTCACCACCGATTGGGCAACAAGAGACC. Translating gives CASSPPIGQQET. The entire CDR3 protein is CASSPPIGQQETQYF. Full variable domain (rest looked up from reference TRBV18 and TRBJ2-5): NAGVMQNPRHLVRRRGQEARLRCSPMKGHSHVYWYRQLPEEGLKFMVYLQKENIIDESGMPKERFSAEFPKEGPSILRIQQVVRGDSAAYFCASSPPIGQQETQYFGPGTRLLVL.

To note about this clone: The read comes to an end 3 residues before the CDR3 does, leaving the germline J gene to fill in the end. The chain is built from TRBV10-3 and TRBJ1-1; TRBD1 agrees at 10 bases. Germline V CDR1 and CDR2: ENHRY, SYGVKD. CDR3 size: 15 residues. The CDR3 is CAISRQGARGGGAFF. The part of the CDR3 DNA that was read is TGTGCCATCAGCCGACAGGGGGCGCGTGGAGGGGGA.

A word on this clone: Read coverage stops 3 residues before the CDR3 terminus; the germline J gene supplies the remainder. V gene TRBV5-6 combines with J gene TRBJ2-7; possibly TRBD1 or TRBD2 for D (5 bases each). V dropped 4 bases and J dropped 2 bases, with 16 bases sitting between them. The CDR3 consists of 15 residues. CDR1 SGHDT and CDR2 YYEEEE come from the germline V gene. CDR3 DNA (partial): TGTGCCAGCAGCCAGGACGGAGGCAGGGCCTACGAG. This translates into CASSQDGGRAYE. The complete CDR3 protein is CASSQDGGRAYEQYF.

Of note for this clone: The read is 3 residues too short to cover the CDR3 end, so that end is filled in from the germline J gene. The chain uses TRBV2 and TRBJ2-2; 10 bases line up with TRBD2. The CDR3 has 17 residues. Trimming removed 7 bases from V and 3 bases from J; junction bases left unmatched: 11. The germline V gene encodes CDR1 SNHLY and CDR2 FYNNEI. The CDR3 sequence: CASTRRSSGGDTGELFF. The sequenced part of the CDR3 DNA is TGTGCCAGCACCCGGAGGTCGAGCGGGGGGGACACCGGGGAG.

Concerning this clone: The DNA ends 3 residues before the CDR3 does, and the rest of the CDR3 is filled in from the germline J gene. The J gene is TRBJ2-7, the V gene TRBV12-3 or TRBV12-4; TRBD2 is a possible D gene (6 bases). Trimming shortened V by 1 base and J by 6 bases, and 22 bases separated the two germline ends. CDR3 size: 17 residues. The covered CDR3 bases are TGTGCCAGCAGTTTAGGAATTGATTCACTAGCTGCCGGCGAG. Translating gives CASSLGIDSLAAGE. The entire CDR3 protein reads CASSLGIDSLAAGEQYF.

Notes on this clone: The CDR3 end lies 3 residues beyond the end of the read and is filled in from the germline J gene. The chain couples TRBV10-3 to TRBJ2-3; D unresolved. Per germline, CDR1 ENHRY and CDR2 SYGVKD. Trimming pared 4 bases from V and 0 bases from J, leaving 11 bases between. This CDR3 contains 15 residues. The CDR3 bases that were read are TGTGCCATCAGTGGTGAGCTTTCTAGCACAGATACG. Encoded protein: CAISGELSSTDT. The CDR3, in full, reads CAISGELSSTDTQYF.

Remarks on this clone: The read stops 3 residues short of the end of the CDR3; the missing end is completed from the germline J gene. This chain connects TRBV5-4 to TRBJ2-5; possibly TRBD1 for D (5 bases). V was clipped by 2 bases and J by 5 bases, with 10 bases between them. Germline CDR1 is SGHNT and CDR2 is YYREEE (reference sequence). The CDR3 runs 13 residues. The sequenced CDR3 bases are TGTGCCAGCAGCTTAAGGGGAAAGGAGACC. It yields the protein CASSLRGKET. The full CDR3 reads CASSLRGKETQYF.